This TCR beta chain was identified in a study of blood T cell repertoires in COVID-19. Study context: There were acute and convalescent COVID-19 samples, and they came from the United States, Italy and Spain. In each case, the material was cDNA or gDNA derived from T cells, B-cell-depleted T cells, or PBMCs.

This CDR3 contains 11 residues. From germline, CDR1 is DFQATT and CDR2 SNEGSKA (reference sequence). The V and J ends lost 0 bases and 4 bases respectively, with 4 bases between them. Original processing methods: Amplification of reference gene primers provided the estimated nucleated cell counts. TCRdb's table, derived via immunoSEQ multiplex PCR, lists solely in-frame clones and lacks some. V, J and clone size reflect that table, while D and trimming were determined from the DNA. The data show roughly 67,000 clones, with around 85% seen just once and roughly 4% held by the top ten. The TCR comes from a man aged 45-65 years with active COVID-19. The chain combines TRBV20-1 with TRBJ2-7; no firm D call. The sequenced material came from peripheral blood. This CDR3 reads CSARDNYEQYF. DNA of the CDR3: TGCAGTGCTAGAGATAATTACGAGCAGTACTTC.